A selection of T cell receptor beta chains follows, all from one sample in a study of glioma-infiltrating T cells after dendritic cell vaccination. This table comes from immunoSEQ multiplex PCR, and its TCRdb copy is limited to in-frame clones, with some not included. The sample comprises roughly 100,000 clones, 90% of which are singletons, and more than 2.5% rests with the top ten. The material sequenced was blood, taken after dendritic cell vaccination. The receptor source for this set is a human donor with glioblastoma. Each CDR3 is given with its conserved first and last residue. The order of the fields is V gene, D gene, J gene, clone size, CDR3 protein, CDR3 DNA. The D gene is left open where the match is weak. Size is stated for part of the rows, as once, few or many counts, or as a class when the clone is expanded.

TRBV2	TRBD1	TRBJ2-2	.	CASSDRVLTGELFF	TGTGCCAGCAGCGACAGGGTTCTCACCGGGGAGCTGTTTTTT
TRBV2	.	TRBJ1-6	.	CASSEESSYNSPLHF	TGTGCCAGCAGTGAAGAGAGCTCCTATAATTCACCCCTCCACTTT
TRBV14	.	TRBJ2-1	.	CASSGGNYNEQFF	TGTGCCAGCAGCGGGGGGAACTACAATGAGCAGTTCTTC
TRBV27	TRBD1	TRBJ2-7	.	CASSPDRGRYEQYF	TGTGCCAGCAGTCCGGACAGGGGGCGTTACGAGCAGTACTTC
TRBV19	.	TRBJ2-3	once	CASSADLADTQYF	TGTGCCAGTAGTGCGGACCTAGCTGATACGCAGTATTTT
TRBV5-1	.	TRBJ2-2	.	CASSLYGTNTGELFF	TGCGCCAGCAGCTTATACGGTACGAACACCGGGGAGCTGTTTTTT
TRBV5-4	TRBD1	TRBJ1-2	once	CASSLEVEGQEHGYTF	TGTGCCAGCAGCTTGGAGGTTGAGGGACAGGAGCATGGCTACACCTTC
TRBV5-1	.	TRBJ2-7	.	CASNYPGAYEQYF	TGCGCCAGCAACTATCCCGGAGCCTACGAGCAGTACTTC
TRBV9	TRBD1	TRBJ1-2	.	CASSAGTGPGDYGYTF	TGTGCCAGCAGCGCCGGGACAGGCCCGGGGGACTATGGCTACACCTTC
TRBV4-1	TRBD2	TRBJ2-1	.	CASSPGLAGGRGEQFF	TGCGCCAGCAGCCCCGGACTAGCGGGAGGGCGGGGTGAGCAGTTCTTC
TRBV4-1	TRBD2	TRBJ2-5	.	CASSQGGTSGGQETQYF	TGCGCCAGCAGCCAAGGTGGGACTAGCGGGGGTCAAGAGACCCAGTACTTC
TRBV4-1	.	TRBJ2-5	.	CASSQEVSGGPYQETQYF	TGCGCCAGCAGCCAAGAGGTATCCGGGGGGCCGTACCAAGAGACCCAGTACTTC